The clone carrying this T cell receptor beta chain occurred a few times. Its antigen is not known. PCR was performed using 60 Vbeta and 13 Jbeta primers. Measured with immunoSEQ multiplex PCR; TCRdb has only the in-frame clones, and not every one. Altogether about 150,000 clones are present, roughly 9.4% being singletons, with the ten largest covering over 1.5%. Trimming stripped 8 bases from V and 2 bases from J, with 7 bases between. The CDR3 spans 13 residues. Germline CDR1 SGHTA, CDR2 FQGTGA. These data are taken from a study of cytomegalovirus exposure and HLA in healthy donors. Regarding the study as a whole: According to a later analysis, most TCR beta chains associated with CMV appeared HLA-restricted.

The V call is TRBV7-3, the J call TRBJ2-6; D gene uncertain. Sequencing was done on a sample of PBMCs. This TCR came from a male donor in good health and CMV-seronegative. The CDR3 protein is CASRGAGANVLTF. CDR3 DNA sequence: TGTGCCAGCCGAGGAGCTGGGGCCAACGTCCTGACTTTC. Using reference TRBV7-3 and TRBJ2-6 for the parts outside the CDR3, the full variable domain is GAGVSQTPSNKVTEKGKYVELRCDPISGHTALYWYRQSLGQGPEFLIYFQGTGAADDSGLPNDRFFAVRPEGSVSTLKIQRTERGDSAVYLCASRGAGANVLTFGAGSRLTVL.